This T cell receptor (beta chain) was observed in a study of radiation and T cells in renal cell carcinoma. Across the study: Nephrectomy followed 15 Gy stereotactic body radiation by 4 weeks. Findings and caveats of the study: Baseline intratumoral clonotype presence is unknown without pretreatment biopsies. From baseline, blood top tumor clonotypes peaked at 2 weeks post-radiation.

TCRdb's table, derived via immunoSEQ multiplex PCR, lists solely in-frame clones and lacks some. This table has some 110,000 clones, approximately 82% appearing once. Time point here: baseline pretreatment blood. Treatment reported: 15 Gy SBRT to primary tumor, nephrectomy 4 weeks later. Clear cell pathology was present in this patient's renal cell carcinoma. Germline CDR1 is MNHNS and CDR2 is SASEGT. The V and J ends lost 6 bases and 4 bases, in that order; junction bases with no gene match: 2. This CDR3 comprises 13 residues. As to this clone: Its antigen remains unknown.

This specimen was blood, taken from a patient whose treatment included radiotherapy and nephrectomy. The chain joins TRBV6-1 to TRBJ1-1, with 10 bases lining up with TRBD1. This TCR was sampled from a woman aged 55-70 years with renal cell carcinoma. CDR3 sequence: CASSGTGATEAFF. The CDR3 DNA sequence: TGTGCCAGCAGCGGGACAGGGGCCACTGAAGCTTTCTTT.